This T cell receptor beta chain derives from a study of early T cells in non-severe SARS-CoV-2 infection. There are a few counts of this clonotype. Germline assignment: CDR1 SNHLY and CDR2 FYNNEI. After removal of 4 bases from V and 0 bases from J, the junction contained 3 bases not matched to a gene. The CDR3 totals 17 residues. Individual cDNA molecules received unique molecular identifiers during library preparation. Each CDR3 protein gets one entry after TCRdb re-called the 5' RACE reads with MiXCR. The sample lists about 39,000 distinct CDR3 sequences; around 3.6% were seen once. This clonotype was obtained from an adult who was a healthcare worker with PCR-confirmed SARS-CoV-2 infection or an uninfected control (not recorded which). The chain employs TRBV2 and TRBJ2-6, with TRBD1 identical over 10 bases. Sequencing was done on a sample of whole blood. Here the CDR3 reads CASSVGQGRSGANVLTF. CDR3 DNA sequence: TGTGCCAGCAGTGTGGGACAGGGGCGCTCTGGGGCCAACGTCCTGACTTTC.